This T cell receptor (beta chain) was identified in a study of cytomegalovirus exposure and HLA in healthy donors. Vbeta (60) and Jbeta (13) primers were used in the PCR. TCRdb's copy holds only in-frame clones and misses some; the assay was immunoSEQ multiplex PCR. The sample includes approximately 200,000 clones, around 83% of them seen just once. On this clone itself: Its antigen is unidentified.

Study-level results: Association with HLA alleles at 0.05 false discovery rate was found for 15,000 to 20,000 TCR beta sequences in a later analysis. The records held CMV serostatus as the only immune exposure information. There were several of the most significant clusters that appeared linked to common viral pathogens in a later analysis. Researchers catalogued over 150 TCR beta chains as cytomegalovirus-associated.

The CDR3 has 12 amino acids. Germline V gene data show CDR1 as MNHNS and CDR2 as SASEGT. Between the trimmed V and J ends, which lost 8 bases and 5 bases, there was a span of 12 bases. Material for sequencing was PBMCs. This clonotype was obtained from a girl between 10 and 17 years old in good health and CMV-seronegative. This chain uses TRBV6-1 with TRBJ2-5; perhaps TRBD2 as D (5 bases). CDR3 loop: CASGRSAETQYF. The CDR3 nucleotides read TGTGCCAGCGGGAGATCGGCCGAGACCCAGTACTTC.